The clone carrying this T cell receptor beta chain was picked up many times. Time point indicated: patch test 3, about 24 weeks after DPC sensitization. Treatment meaning: therapeutic diphenylcyclopropenone sensitization with weekly scalp DPC. TCRdb ran MiXCR on the RACE reads and lists one entry per CDR3 protein. The sample carries 70,000 to 90,000 distinct CDR3 sequences, approximately 10% recorded once. Trimming left V 0 bases short and J 8 bases short, with 1 base between. The germline CDR1 and CDR2 sequences are SQVTM and ANQGSEA. The CDR3 runs 9 residues. The data were taken from a study of human T cells and chemical hapten exposure.

The TCR sequence derives from a woman between 45 and 60 years old with alopecia areata. Some clones in this sample may be carry-over from other donors' samples. The chain combines TRBV29-1 with TRBJ1-2; D gene unclear. The material was whole blood, obtained in connection with sensitization to the hapten diphenylcyclopropenone (DPC). CDR3 region: CSVEEGYTF. CDR3 sequence (DNA): TGCAGCGTTGAAGAGGGCTACACCTTC.